This T cell receptor beta chain was sequenced for a study of T-cell memory formation after mild COVID-19. The table lists this clonotype with a few counts. One entry per CDR3 protein, called by TCRdb with MiXCR from the 5' RACE reads. The table shows under 400,000 distinct CDR3 sequences, with around 27% occurring only once. Sequencing used PBMCs or a T cell subset sorted from them (not recorded which). This receptor was obtained from an adult woman who had mild COVID-19 (a few samples of this study predate the infection). Cell type and time point are not known.

The CDR3 spells CATSRDPTGGFEQYF. CDR3 nucleotide sequence: TGTGCCACCAGCAGAGATCCAACAGGGGGATTCGAGCAGTACTTC. The chain recombines TRBV15 with TRBJ2-7, with TRBD1 matching over 8 bases. The CDR3 is 15 residues long. V lost 0 bases and J lost 6; bases outside the gene matches: 7. From germline, CDR1 is LNHNV and CDR2 YYDKDF (reference sequence).